The 8 T cell receptor beta chains below were found in one sample sequenced in a study of blood T cells in healthy people across ages. The second PCR ran roughly 6 to 11 cycles with a sample-barcoded 5' primer and J-beta primers. Each CDR3 protein is one row after TCRdb ran MiXCR on the 5' RACE reads. The profile covers hundreds of thousands of distinct CDR3 sequences, with 32% appearing a single time and just over 15% taken by the ten largest. Sequencing was performed on blood. These receptor sequences come from a woman of 80 years or more in good health.

This clonotype turned up a few times. The chain carries TRBV20-1 and TRBJ1-4, with D hard to call. V was shortened by 4 bases and J by 0 bases, with 6 bases between the two germline ends. The germline V gene has CDR1 DFQATT and CDR2 SNEGSKA (reference sequence). The CDR3 runs 13 residues. The CDR3 sequence: CSAMLATNEKLFF. The CDR3 nucleotides are TGCAGTGCTATGCTTGCAACTAATGAAAAACTGTTTTTT.

This clonotype was detected ten times or more. This chain joins TRBV5-4 and TRBJ2-5; 10 bases align to TRBD1. CDR1 is SGHNT and CDR2 is YYREEE in the germline V gene (reference sequence). The CDR3 sequence is 15 residues long. The ends lost 3 bases at V and 4 bases at J; junction bases unmatched: 6. CDR3 sequence reads: CASSSGQGIGETQYF. For the CDR3, the DNA is TGTGCCAGCAGCTCGGGACAGGGGATAGGAGAGACCCAGTACTTC.

J is TRBJ1-1 and V is TRBV11-2; D unclear. Germline CDR1 SGHAT, CDR2 FQNNGV. This CDR3 region has 13 residues. Between the trimmed V and J ends, which lost 4 bases and 9 bases, there was a span of 15 bases. The CDR3 sequence: CASSSSPGRKAFF. In DNA, the CDR3 is TGTGCCAGCAGCTCTTCCCCCGGGAGAAAAGCTTTCTTT.

This clonotype has a count of ten or more. The chain carries TRBV20-1 and TRBJ2-3, with a possible D match to TRBD2 (5 bases). This CDR3 has 17 residues. The germline V gene has CDR1 DFQATT and CDR2 SNEGSKA (reference sequence). V was cut by 5 bases and J by 0 bases, with 21 bases left in between. The CDR3 region has the DNA TGCAGTGCTTCCGGGGTTTGGGCGGTTAAGAGCACAGATACGCAGTATTTT. This encodes CSASGVWAVKSTDTQYF.

The table lists this clonotype with many counts. The chain has TRBV5-1 and TRBJ1-4; possible D gene TRBD1, 6 bases. V was cut by 4 bases and J by 6 bases, with 16 bases left in between. The CDR3 extends over 15 amino acids. Germline loops: CDR1 SGHRS, CDR2 YFSETQ. The CDR3 DNA reads TGCGCCAGCAGCCCTGTGACAGGCGGATATGAAAAACTGTTTTTT. This sequence encodes CASSPVTGGYEKLFF. The full variable domain, in which reference TRBV5-1 and TRBJ1-4 provide the parts outside the CDR3, is KAGVTQTPRYLIKTRGQQVTLSCSPISGHRSVSWYQQTPGQGLQFLFEYFSETQRNKGNFPGRFSGRQFSNSRSEMNVSTLELGDSALYLCASSPVTGGYEKLFFGSGTQLSVL.

This clonotype was detected a few times. This clone may be a read error of a much larger clone one base away. The rearrangement uses TRBV29-1 and TRBJ2-5, with D hard to call. The germline CDR1 and CDR2 sequences are SQVTM and ANQGSEA. The CDR3 has 12 amino acids. V was trimmed by 7 bases and J by 2 bases, leaving 11 bases between them. The CDR3 reads CSADWGQETQYF. The CDR3 coding sequence is TGCAGCGCTGATTGGGGTCAAGAGACCCAGTACTTC.

This clonotype was counted a few times. The chain is built from TRBV20-1 and TRBJ1-5; D not certain. The germline gives CDR1 DFQATT, CDR2 SNEGSKA (reference sequence). This CDR3 spans 15 amino acids. Trimming left V 0 bases short and J 5 bases short, with 14 bases between. CDR3 bases: TGCAGTGCTAGAGATTTGAGAAGGGAGCATCAGCCCCAGCATTTT. Translation gives CSARDLRREHQPQHF.

The chain employs TRBV4-2 and TRBJ2-7; TRBD2 agrees at 10 bases. The CDR3 extends over 15 amino acids. Germline V gives CDR1 LGHNA, CDR2 YNFKEQ. Unmatched junction bases numbered 8, after V lost 6 bases and J lost 3 bases. CDR3: CASRDRTSGVYEQYF. In nucleotides, the CDR3 is TGTGCCAGCAGAGATAGGACTAGCGGAGTCTACGAGCAGTACTTC.